These T cell receptor beta chains were read from a single sample in a study of cytomegalovirus exposure and HLA in healthy donors. The protocol was immunoSEQ multiplex PCR, while the TCRdb copy is restricted to in-frame clones and leaves out a portion. The data contain about 150,000 clones, about four fifths of them singletons. Sequencing was carried out using PBMCs. These receptors all stem from a man aged 45-65 years in good health and CMV-seropositive. The conserved cysteine and the conserved F or W are not part of the CDR3 here.

CDR3aa	j_gene	v_gene
ASSAGTGAYEQY	TRBJ2-7	TRBV18
ASRKGQVRTGYT	TRBJ1-2	TRBV6-5
ASSLDLREMKQF	TRBJ2-1	TRBV11-2
ASSLGREGQRETQY	TRBJ2-5	TRBV11-2
ASSQVAGGTFNEKLF	TRBJ1-4	TRBV4-1
ASSPGQGNYGYT	TRBJ1-2	TRBV5-1
AISPGFEDEQF	TRBJ2-1	TRBV10-3
ASRPGTSGSYEQF	TRBJ2-1	TRBV19
ASSSQGSLETQY	TRBJ2-5	TRBV5-1
ASRLRDQTGDHY	TRBJ2-5	TRBV27
ASSIGERYEQY	TRBJ2-7	TRBV19
ASSQVRGGETQY	TRBJ2-5	TRBV4-2
AINGGAPLHEQF	TRBJ2-1	TRBV5-1
AISEPGSNQPQH	TRBJ1-5	TRBV10-3
ASSLATGGEKLF	TRBJ1-4	TRBV5-1
ASSQVGTGGSGSGNTIY	TRBJ1-3	TRBV4-1
ASSVQGQGYYNEQF	TRBJ2-1	TRBV9
ASSLWTGEETQY	TRBJ2-5	TRBV7-2
ASSLVPYEQY	TRBJ2-7	TRBV5-1
ASSLSTGGQPQH	TRBJ1-5	TRBV28
ASSLDRARGETQY	TRBJ2-5	TRBV5-4
ASSMPHGETQY	TRBJ2-5	TRBV19
ASSLLVDTGTTNEKLF	TRBJ1-4	TRBV2
ASSLASGQSSYNEQF	TRBJ2-1	TRBV5-1
SVEAGTGTSIGELF	TRBJ2-2	TRBV29-1
ASSLTGSYNEQF	TRBJ2-1	TRBV5-5
ASSEARASGTYEQY	-	TRBV2
ASSPSFIYGYT	TRBJ1-2	TRBV6-5
ASSLAGVYEQY	TRBJ2-7	TRBV28
ASSQTAPGNTIY	TRBJ1-3	TRBV28
ASSLSVGTSGRGGETQY	TRBJ2-5	TRBV27
ASSFRVTSPGEAF	TRBJ1-1	TRBV11-1
AWTNDRNSPLH	TRBJ1-6	TRBV30
ASSNRGVKNYGYT	TRBJ1-2	TRBV21-1
ASSQITGGNNEQF	TRBJ2-1	TRBV28
ASSLGQGAIGNTIY	TRBJ1-3	TRBV7-9
AWSTDFYGYT	TRBJ1-2	TRBV30
ASSGTGTGYTGELF	TRBJ2-2	TRBV5-1
ASSSNRGEAF	TRBJ1-1	TRBV5-1
ASSLGQNQETQY	TRBJ2-5	TRBV5-8